What follows are 6 T cell receptor beta chains derived from one specimen sequenced in a study of vaccination and CD4 T cells after COVID-19. The treatment is: approximately 9-day PBMC culture with coronavirus spike peptide pools or control peptides (ViraFEST assay). The Oncomine TCR Beta short-read assay was applied to DNA of cultured CD4+ T cells. TCRdb fed the PCR reads into MiXCR, producing one record per CDR3 protein. The data show over 10,000 distinct CDR3 sequences, about 30% seen once. These receptors' antigens are unknown. Sequenced input: CD4+ T cells from blood, cultured in vitro. These receptors were taken from a human donor who had recovered from COVID-19.

V and J are TRBV19 and TRBJ2-3; D ambiguous. The CDR3 has 14 amino acids. The V end was cut by 3 bases, the J end by 2 bases, with 9 bases between. Germline CDR1 is LNHDA and CDR2 is SQIVND (reference sequence). CDR3 nucleotide sequence: TGTGCCAGTAGTATCATCGGTTACACAGATACGCAGTATTTT. Encoded protein: CASSIIGYTDTQYF.

The rearrangement links TRBV28 to TRBJ2-4; 10 positions match TRBD1. Unmatched junction bases numbered 6, after V lost 8 bases and J lost 8 bases. Germline V gene data show CDR1 as MDHEN and CDR2 as SYDVKM. The CDR3 is made up of 13 amino acids. Here the CDR3 reads CASQTGGWDIQYF. The CDR3 nucleotides are TGTGCCAGCCAGACAGGGGGCTGGGACATTCAGTACTTC.

This chain connects TRBV7-9 to TRBJ1-6; D call uncertain. This CDR3 comprises 17 residues. V dropped 5 bases and J dropped 0 bases, with 14 bases sitting between them. Looked up from germline, CDR1 is SEHNR and CDR2 is FQNEAQ (reference sequence). For the CDR3, the DNA is TGTGCCAGCAGCCGCGAACTCGGGAGCTCCTATAATTCACCCCTCCACTTT. Amino acid sequence: CASSRELGSSYNSPLHF.

The chain links TRBV4-2 to TRBJ2-1; 7 positions match TRBD1. Trimming at V came to 0 bases and at J to 7 bases, leaving 6 bases not matched to a gene. The CDR3 is made up of 15 amino acids. The germline V gene has CDR1 LGHNA and CDR2 YNFKEQ. CDR3 protein: CASSQDLDRVNEQFF. In DNA, the CDR3 is TGTGCCAGCAGCCAAGACCTTGACAGGGTGAATGAGCAGTTCTTC.

This chain joins TRBV20-1 and TRBJ2-3; D uncertain. The CDR3 covers 13 residues. The V end was cut by 5 bases, the J end by 0 bases, with 9 bases between. Looked up from germline, CDR1 is DFQATT and CDR2 is SNEGSKA (reference sequence). The CDR3: CSACLASTDTQYF. CDR3 sequence (DNA): TGCAGTGCTTGTCTGGCTAGCACAGATACGCAGTATTTT.

J is TRBJ2-1 and V is TRBV20-1, with TRBD2 identical over 7 bases. After removal of 6 bases from V and 6 bases from J, the junction contained 8 bases not matched to a gene. CDR3 length equals 13 residues. Germline loops: CDR1 DFQATT, CDR2 SNEGSKA (reference sequence). The CDR3 nucleotides are TGCAGTGCCGATAGAGCGGGGACCAATGAGCAGTTCTTC. This codes for CSADRAGTNEQFF.